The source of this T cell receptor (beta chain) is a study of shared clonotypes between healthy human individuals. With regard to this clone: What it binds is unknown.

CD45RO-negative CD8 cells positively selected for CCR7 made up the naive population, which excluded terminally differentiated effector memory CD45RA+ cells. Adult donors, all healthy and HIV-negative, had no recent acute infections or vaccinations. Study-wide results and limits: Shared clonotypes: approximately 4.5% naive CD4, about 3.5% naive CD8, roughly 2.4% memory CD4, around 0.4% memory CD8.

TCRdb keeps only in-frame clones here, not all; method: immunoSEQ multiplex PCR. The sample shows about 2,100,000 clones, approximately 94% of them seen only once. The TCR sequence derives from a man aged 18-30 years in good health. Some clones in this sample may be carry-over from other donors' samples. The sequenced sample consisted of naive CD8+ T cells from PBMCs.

CDR3 nucleotides: TGTGCCAGTAGCGCCGGGACTAGCGTCTTCTACGAGCAGTACTTC. Translation gives CASSAGTSVFYEQYF. V is TRBV19 and J is TRBJ2-7; 10 nucleotides line up with TRBD2. Trimming cost V 6 bases and J 3 bases; bases outside gene matches: 8. Germline V lookup: CDR1 LNHDA, CDR2 SQIVND (reference sequence). The CDR3 sequence is 15 residues long. The full variable domain, in which reference TRBV19 and TRBJ2-7 provide the parts outside the CDR3, is DGGITQSPKYLFRKEGQNVTLSCEQNLNHDAMYWYRQDPGQGLRLIYYSQIVNDFQKGDIAEGYSVSREKKESFPLTVTSAQKNPTAFYLCASSAGTSVFYEQYFGPGTRLTVT.